This TCR beta chain was captured by sequencing in a study of glioma-infiltrating T cells. Study-level points and caveats: Only very few CDR3 sequences appeared in both tissue and blood.

The iRepertoire nested amplicon-rescue multiplex PCR amplified TCR alpha and beta CDR3s from RNA. One-step reverse transcription and amplification started from approximately 100-400 ng of tissue mRNA or PBMC total RNA. TCRdb itself ran the multiplex PCR reads through MiXCR, one entry per CDR3 protein. There are approximately 100,000 distinct CDR3 sequences in the sample; less than 30% occur only once, and roughly 37% lies in the top ten. This clonotype was counted ten times or more. The antigen is unknown. One end of the junction is discordant with germline, which a read error may explain. This CDR3 spans 16 amino acids. From germline, CDR1 is SEHNR and CDR2 FQNEAQ (reference sequence).

Sequences were obtained from glioma tissue, nonneoplastic brain tissue, or PBMCs (not recorded which). The clonotype was recovered from a human donor with low-grade glioma or glioblastoma, undergoing nonglioma brain surgery, or in good health (not recorded which). V usage is TRBV7-9 and J usage is TRBJ2-3; 7 bases align to TRBD2. CDR3 sequence reads: CASSLGSSGSTDTQYF. DNA of the CDR3: TGCGCCAGCAGCTTGGGAAGTAGCGGGAGCACAGATACGCAGTATTTT.